The present T cell receptor beta chain was sequenced within a study of T cells in Graves' hyperthyroidism and ophthalmopathy. V lost 0 bases and J 3 bases, leaving 8 bases between the germline ends. In germline, CDR1 is ENHRY, CDR2 SYGVKD. This CDR3 contains 14 residues. This clonotype showed up many times. Its antigen remains unknown. Using RNA transcripts as the source, TCR beta CDR3 regions were amplified. HTBI primers were employed in a first-round RT-PCR of the TCR CDR3. TCRdb ran MiXCR on the multiplex PCR reads and lists one entry per CDR3 protein. There are around 450,000 distinct CDR3 sequences in the sample; 15% to 19% occur only once, and roughly 13% lies in the top ten. The hyperthyroidism was newly diagnosed and had lasted under 2 months; the patients were aged 18 to 65. Out of 10 ml of fresh peripheral blood came the PBMCs. Whole-study findings and limits: Most expanded thyroid clonotypes above 0.001 also appeared in blood.

The sample comprised blood. This TCR came from a woman in her late teens or twenties with Graves' hyperthyroidism. The V and J genes are TRBV10-3 and TRBJ1-2; a weak D match, TRBD1 (5 bases). The CDR3 DNA reads as TGTGCCATCAGTGAGTCTAAGGGGTACTATGGCTACACCTTC. Translated: CAISESKGYYGYTF.